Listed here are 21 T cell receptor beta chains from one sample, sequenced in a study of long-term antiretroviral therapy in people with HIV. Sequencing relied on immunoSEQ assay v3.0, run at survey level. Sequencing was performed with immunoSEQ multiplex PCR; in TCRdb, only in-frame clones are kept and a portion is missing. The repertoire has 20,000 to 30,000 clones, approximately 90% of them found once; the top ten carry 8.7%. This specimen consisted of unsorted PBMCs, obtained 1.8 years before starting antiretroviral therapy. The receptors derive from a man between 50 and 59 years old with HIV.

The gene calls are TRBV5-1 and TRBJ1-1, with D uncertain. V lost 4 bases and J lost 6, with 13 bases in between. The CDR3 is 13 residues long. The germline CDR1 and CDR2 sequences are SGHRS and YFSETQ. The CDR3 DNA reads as TGCGCCAGCAGCACGGAGAGGGAGGCTGAAGCTTTCTTT. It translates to CASSTEREAEAFF.

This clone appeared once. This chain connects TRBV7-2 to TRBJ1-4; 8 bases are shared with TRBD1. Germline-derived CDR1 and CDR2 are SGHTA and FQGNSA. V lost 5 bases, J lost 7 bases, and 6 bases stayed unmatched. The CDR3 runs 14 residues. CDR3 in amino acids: CASSLTGGGEKLFF. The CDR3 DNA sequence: TGTGCCAGCAGCCTAACAGGGGGAGGTGAAAAACTGTTTTTT.

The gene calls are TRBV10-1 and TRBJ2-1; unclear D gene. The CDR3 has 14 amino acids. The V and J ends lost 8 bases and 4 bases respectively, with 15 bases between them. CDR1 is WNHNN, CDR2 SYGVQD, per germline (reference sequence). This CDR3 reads CASASTPGYNEQFF. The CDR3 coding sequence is TGCGCCAGCGCGTCAACCCCAGGATACAATGAGCAGTTCTTC.

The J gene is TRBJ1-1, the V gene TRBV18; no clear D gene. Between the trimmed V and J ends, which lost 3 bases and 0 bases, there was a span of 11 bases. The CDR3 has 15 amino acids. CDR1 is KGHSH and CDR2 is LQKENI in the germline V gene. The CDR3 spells CASSPGFLLNTEAFF. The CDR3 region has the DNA TGTGCCAGCTCACCCGGTTTCCTGTTGAACACTGAAGCTTTCTTT.

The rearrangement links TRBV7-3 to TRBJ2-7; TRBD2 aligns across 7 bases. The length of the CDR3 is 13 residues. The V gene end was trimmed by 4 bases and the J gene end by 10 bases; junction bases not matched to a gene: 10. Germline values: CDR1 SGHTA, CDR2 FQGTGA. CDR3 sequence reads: CASSSGLGSLQYF. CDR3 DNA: TGTGCCAGCAGCTCCGGACTAGGGAGTCTCCAGTACTTC.

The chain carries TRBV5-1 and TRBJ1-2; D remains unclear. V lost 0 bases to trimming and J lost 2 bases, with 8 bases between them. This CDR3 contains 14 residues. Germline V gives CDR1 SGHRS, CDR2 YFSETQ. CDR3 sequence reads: CASSLAEGNYGYTF. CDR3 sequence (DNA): TGCGCCAGCAGCTTGGCCGAGGGAAACTATGGCTACACCTTC.

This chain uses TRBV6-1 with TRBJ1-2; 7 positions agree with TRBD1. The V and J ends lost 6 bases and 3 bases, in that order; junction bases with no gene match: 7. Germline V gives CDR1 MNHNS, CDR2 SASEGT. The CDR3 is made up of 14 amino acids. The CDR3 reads CASRYTQGDYGYTF. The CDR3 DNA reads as TGTGCCAGCAGGTACACCCAGGGGGACTATGGCTACACCTTC.

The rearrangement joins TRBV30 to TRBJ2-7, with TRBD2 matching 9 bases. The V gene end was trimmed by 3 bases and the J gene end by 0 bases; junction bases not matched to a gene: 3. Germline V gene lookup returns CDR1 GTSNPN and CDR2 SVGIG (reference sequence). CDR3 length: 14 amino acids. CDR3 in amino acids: CAWRIAGASYEQYF. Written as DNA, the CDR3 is TGTGCCTGGAGGATAGCGGGGGCCTCCTACGAGCAGTACTTC.

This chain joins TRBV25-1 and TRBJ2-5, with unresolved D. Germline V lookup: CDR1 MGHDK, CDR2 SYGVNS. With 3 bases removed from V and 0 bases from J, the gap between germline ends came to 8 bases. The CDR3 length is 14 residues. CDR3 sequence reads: CASSDTAYQETQYF. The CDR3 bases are TGTGCCAGCAGTGACACGGCGTACCAAGAGACCCAGTACTTC.

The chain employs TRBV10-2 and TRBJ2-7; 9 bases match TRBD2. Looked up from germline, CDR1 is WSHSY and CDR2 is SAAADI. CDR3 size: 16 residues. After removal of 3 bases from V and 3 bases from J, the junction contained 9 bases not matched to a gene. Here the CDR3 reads CASSDGSGSLSYEQYF. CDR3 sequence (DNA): TGCGCCAGCAGTGACGGTAGCGGGAGCTTAAGCTACGAGCAGTACTTC.

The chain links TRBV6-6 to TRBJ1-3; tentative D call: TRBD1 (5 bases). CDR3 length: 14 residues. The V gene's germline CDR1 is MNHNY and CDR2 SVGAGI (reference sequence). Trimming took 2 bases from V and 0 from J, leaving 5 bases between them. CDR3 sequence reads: CASSYQGSGNTIYF. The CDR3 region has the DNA TGTGCCAGCAGTTACCAGGGCTCTGGAAACACCATATATTTT.

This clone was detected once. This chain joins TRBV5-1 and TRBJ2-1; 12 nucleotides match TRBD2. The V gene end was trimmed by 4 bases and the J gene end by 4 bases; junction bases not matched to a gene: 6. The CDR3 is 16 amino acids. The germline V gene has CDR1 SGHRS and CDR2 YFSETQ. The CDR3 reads CASSPQTSGSYNEQFF. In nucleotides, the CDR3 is TGCGCCAGCAGCCCACAGACTAGCGGGAGTTACAATGAGCAGTTCTTC.

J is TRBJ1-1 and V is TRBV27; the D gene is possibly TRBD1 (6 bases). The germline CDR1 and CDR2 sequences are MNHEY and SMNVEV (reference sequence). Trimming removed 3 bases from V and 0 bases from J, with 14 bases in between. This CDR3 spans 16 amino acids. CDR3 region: CASSFVRGGVNTEAFF. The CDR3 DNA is TGTGCCAGCAGTTTTGTCAGGGGAGGGGTGAACACTGAAGCTTTCTTT.

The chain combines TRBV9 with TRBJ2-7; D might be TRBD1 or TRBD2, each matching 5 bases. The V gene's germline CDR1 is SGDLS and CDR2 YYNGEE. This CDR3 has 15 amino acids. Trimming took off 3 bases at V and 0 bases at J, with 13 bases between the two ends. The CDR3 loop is CASSARDGYSYEQYF. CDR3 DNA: TGTGCCAGCAGCGCCCGGGACGGCTACTCCTACGAGCAGTACTTC.

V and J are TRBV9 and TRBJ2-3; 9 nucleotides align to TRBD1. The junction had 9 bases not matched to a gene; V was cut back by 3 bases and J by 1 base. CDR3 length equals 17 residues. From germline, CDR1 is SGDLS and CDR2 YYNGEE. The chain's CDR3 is CASSDRPRDRGTDTQYF. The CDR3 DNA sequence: TGTGCCAGCAGCGATCGGCCCCGGGACAGGGGCACAGATACGCAGTATTTT.

The CDR3 sequence: CAISEGLYAETQYF. CDR3 sequence (DNA): TGTGCCATCAGTGAGGGACTTTACGCCGAGACCCAGTACTTC. The J gene is TRBJ2-5, the V gene TRBV10-3, with D perhaps TRBD2 (5 bases). The germline CDR1 and CDR2 sequences are ENHRY and SYGVKD. CDR3 length equals 14 residues. Trimming cost V 2 bases and J 5 bases, with 12 bases left between them.

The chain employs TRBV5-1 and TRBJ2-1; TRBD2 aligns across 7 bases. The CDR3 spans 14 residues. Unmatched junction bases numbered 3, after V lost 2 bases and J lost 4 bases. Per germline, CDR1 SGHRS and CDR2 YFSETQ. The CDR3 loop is CASSLREDYNEQFF. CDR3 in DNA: TGCGCCAGCAGCTTACGGGAGGATTACAATGAGCAGTTCTTC.

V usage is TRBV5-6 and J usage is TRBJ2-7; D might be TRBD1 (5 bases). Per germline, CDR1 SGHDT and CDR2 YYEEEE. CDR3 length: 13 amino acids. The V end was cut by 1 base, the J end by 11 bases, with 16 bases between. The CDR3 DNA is TGTGCCAGCAGCTTGTATCGGTGGGGCATTGAGTACTTC. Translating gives CASSLYRWGIEYF.

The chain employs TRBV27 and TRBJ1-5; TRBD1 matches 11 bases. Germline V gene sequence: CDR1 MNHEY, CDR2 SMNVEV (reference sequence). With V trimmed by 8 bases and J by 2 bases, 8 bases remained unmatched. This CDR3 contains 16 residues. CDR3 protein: CASQDRGLLGNQPQHF. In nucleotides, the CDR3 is TGTGCCAGCCAGGACAGGGGGCTCTTGGGCAATCAGCCCCAGCATTTT.

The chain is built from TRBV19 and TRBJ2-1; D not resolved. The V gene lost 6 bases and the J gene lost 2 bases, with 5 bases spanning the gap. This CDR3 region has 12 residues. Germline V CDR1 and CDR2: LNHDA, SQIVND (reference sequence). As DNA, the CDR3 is TGTGCCAGTAGCCCGGCCTACAATGAGCAGTTCTTC. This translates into CASSPAYNEQFF.

The chain's CDR3 is CATSPTGMLGNTIYF. CDR3 bases: TGCGCCACATCGCCGACAGGGATGTTAGGAAACACCATATATTTT. This chain uses TRBV5-1 with TRBJ1-3; 7 nucleotides match TRBD1. Germline CDR1 reads SGHRS; CDR2 reads YFSETQ. This CDR3 is 15 amino acids long. V lost 9 bases and J lost 4; bases outside the gene matches: 13.